The rows below give T cell receptor beta chains drawn from one sample of a study of T-cell memory formation after mild COVID-19. TCRdb re-called the 5' RACE reads through MiXCR, storing one row per CDR3 protein. The sample contains around 250,000 distinct CDR3 sequences, over 15% of which appear only once. The sequenced material came from PBMCs or a T cell subset sorted from them (not recorded which). The receptors were gathered from an adult woman who had mild COVID-19 (a few samples of this study predate the infection). Cell type and time point are not known. The CDR3 runs from the conserved cysteine through the conserved F or W. A D gene is named only where the DNA matches it firmly. Some rows mark clone size as missing; the rest say once, few, many or name a class of expanded clone.

v_gene,abundance,j_gene,d_gene,CDR3nt,CDR3aa
TRBV12-3/TRBV12-4,-,TRBJ2-2,TRBD1,TGTGCCAGCAGTTACGACAGGGTACTGTTTTTT,CASSYDRVLFF
TRBV7-8,few,TRBJ2-3,-,TGTGCCAGCAGTCCACAGGGCTTCACAGATACGCAGTATTTT,CASSPQGFTDTQYF
TRBV3-1,few,TRBJ1-4,-,TGTGCCAGCAGCCAACTGCAAGGGTCCAGGGGTGAAAAACTGTTTTTT,CASSQLQGSRGEKLFF
TRBV4-2,few,TRBJ1-1,-,TGTGCCAGCAGCCAAGATGGGTTCAGCAACACTGAAGCTTTCTTT,CASSQDGFSNTEAFF
TRBV9,-,TRBJ2-2,TRBD2,TGTGCCAGCAGTCCTGGCCGGGGACTAGGGGAGGTGTTTTTT,CASSPGRGLGEVFF
TRBV12-3/TRBV12-4,few,TRBJ2-3,-,TGTGCCAGCAGTGCCCGGGAGACAGATACGCAGTATTTT,CASSARETDTQYF
TRBV29-1,-,TRBJ1-1,-,TGCAGCGCCCGGCGGCAGCGGGACACTGAAGCTTTCTTT,CSARRQRDTEAFF
TRBV11-2,few,TRBJ2-1,-,TGTGCCAGCAGCCCTAATACAGGGTCAGGTGAGCAGTTCTTC,CASSPNTGSGEQFF
TRBV5-1,few,TRBJ1-2,-,TGCGCCAGCAGTCCGGAGGGGGGTACAGGCTATGGCTACACCTTC,CASSPEGGTGYGYTF
TRBV5-6,-,TRBJ2-7,-,TGTGCCAGCAGCTACCGACTAACTACTTCTTTACTCTACGAGCAGTACTTC,CASSYRLTTSLLYEQYF
TRBV20-1,-,TRBJ2-5,-,TGCAGTGCTTTCTCCTGGACTAACCCTACCGCGACCCAGTACTTC,CSAFSWTNPTATQYF
TRBV4-1,-,TRBJ2-1,TRBD2,TGCGCCAGCAGCCAAGATGGTATAGGTAGCGGGGGAGACAATGAGCAGTTCTTC,CASSQDGIGSGGDNEQFF
TRBV7-8,few,TRBJ1-6,TRBD1,TGTGCCAGCAGCTTGCCAGGGGGCGATTCACCCCTCCACTTT,CASSLPGGDSPLHF
TRBV6-6,-,TRBJ1-2,-,TGTGCCAGCAGCCAAGATGGCTACACCTTC,CASSQDGYTF
TRBV12-3/TRBV12-4,few,TRBJ2-1,TRBD2,TGTGCCAGCACCCTTGGACTAGCGGGAGGGGGACAGTTCTTC,CASTLGLAGGGQFF
TRBV20-1,few,TRBJ2-3,-,TGCAGTGCCCCACCGAGGACTGGGCCCACAGATACGCAGTATTTT,CSAPPRTGPTDTQYF
TRBV12-3/TRBV12-4,-,TRBJ2-2,-,TGTGCCAGCAGTTTATTAGGTACCGGGGAGCTGTTTTTT,CASSLLGTGELFF
TRBV7-2,-,TRBJ2-2,-,TGTGCCAGCAGCTTAGTCGGGTACAGGGCGAACACCGGGGAGCTGTTTTTT,CASSLVGYRANTGELFF
TRBV12-3/TRBV12-4,few,TRBJ2-2,-,TGTGCCAGCACCAGAGGGGGGGGAGCGAAAAACACCGGGGAGCTGTTTTTT,CASTRGGGAKNTGELFF
TRBV5-1,few,TRBJ2-3,-,TGCGCCAGCAGCAGAAAGAGCACAGATACGCAGTATTTT,CASSRKSTDTQYF
TRBV5-1,few,TRBJ2-1,-,TGCGCCAGCAGCTTGGGGGTGGGACGGGACCCCAAGCAGTTCTTC,CASSLGVGRDPKQFF
TRBV5-6,few,TRBJ1-1,-,TGTGCCAGCAGCTTGCTTTCAGGGTACGGCACTGAAGCTTTCTTT,CASSLLSGYGTEAFF
TRBV27,-,TRBJ2-6,-,TGTGCCAGCAGTCTATATGGACAGCGGAGCTCTGGGGCCAACGTCCTGACTTTC,CASSLYGQRSSGANVLTF
TRBV10-3,-,TRBJ1-1,-,TGTGCCATCAGCGACAGCGCGGGGGCGAACACTGAAGCTTTCTTT,CAISDSAGANTEAFF
TRBV12-3/TRBV12-4,-,TRBJ2-3,-,TGTGCCAGCAGTCTCGACAGGCGCGATACGCAGTATTTT,CASSLDRRDTQYF
TRBV29-1,-,TRBJ2-3,TRBD2,TGCAGCGTTGGGGTAGCGGGAGGGCCATCAGATACGCAGTATTTT,CSVGVAGGPSDTQYF
TRBV7-9,few,TRBJ2-2,TRBD1,TGTGCCAGCAATCCTCTAGGACAGGGATACACCGGGGAGCTGTTTTTT,CASNPLGQGYTGELFF
TRBV4-2,many,TRBJ2-1,TRBD2,TGTGCCAGCAGCCAAGATTTGGGACTAGCGGGAAGTAACAATGAGCAGTTCTTC,CASSQDLGLAGSNNEQFF
TRBV7-2,-,TRBJ2-1,TRBD2,TGTGCCAGCAGCCCAAGACTAGCGGGGCGACACAATGAGCAGTTCTTC,CASSPRLAGRHNEQFF
TRBV3-1,few,TRBJ1-1,-,TGTGCCAGCAGCCTGACTGTAGAGGTGAGTGGAGCTTTCTTT,CASSLTVEVSGAFF
TRBV5-1,few,TRBJ2-2,-,TGCGCCAGCAGCCAGGACACCGGGGAGCTGTTTTTT,CASSQDTGELFF
TRBV4-3,-,TRBJ2-1,-,TGCGCCAGCAGCAGCGGGTTGAGCTCCTACAATGAGCAGTTCTTC,CASSSGLSSYNEQFF
TRBV20-1,-,TRBJ1-1,TRBD1,TGCAGTGCTAGAGAAACAGGGGGCCGGGACACTGAAGCTTTCTTT,CSARETGGRDTEAFF
TRBV5-6,-,TRBJ2-4,-,TGTGCCAGCAGCCCGATTGGGTCGGCCAAAAACATTCAGTACTTC,CASSPIGSAKNIQYF
TRBV5-5,-,TRBJ1-1,-,TGTGCCAGCAGCTTGTTGAGCGGCGGGGGTTCTGAAGCTTTCTTT,CASSLLSGGGSEAFF
TRBV5-1,few,TRBJ2-2,-,TGCGCCAGTGGGGACTTTAACACCGGGGAGCTGTTTTTT,CASGDFNTGELFF
TRBV12-3/TRBV12-4,-,TRBJ2-7,TRBD2,TGTGCCAGCAGGTCGACTAGCGGGAGCCGTAACTACGAGCAGTACTTC,CASRSTSGSRNYEQYF
TRBV20-1,-,TRBJ2-1,TRBD2,TGCAGTGCTACTGAACGTAGCGGGCGTTCCTACAATGAGCAGTTCTTC,CSATERSGRSYNEQFF
TRBV4-1,few,TRBJ1-2,-,TGCGCCAGCAGCCAAGAAGACGGAGGCCCTTATGGCTACACCTTC,CASSQEDGGPYGYTF
TRBV18,many,TRBJ2-7,-,TGTGCCAGCTCACCCCACTCCTACGAGCAGTACTTC,CASSPHSYEQYF